Below are 32 T cell receptor beta chains sequenced from a single sample in a study of T cell clones after liver transplantation. Assay: immunoSEQ multiplex PCR; the TCRdb copy retains only in-frame clones and omits some. The sample lists more than 15,000 clones, approximately 89% occurring once. The specimen comprised CD8+ T cells from blood, sampled before liver transplant. The receptors derive from a human donor who received a liver transplant.

CDR3 coding DNA: TGTGCCAGCAGTCCTGGACTAGCGGGAGTACTGACCCAGTACTTC. Amino acids: CASSPGLAGVLTQYF. The chain is built from TRBV28 and TRBJ2-5, with TRBD2 matching 13 bases. The J segment lost 7 bases and the V segment lost 5 bases, leaving 7 bases of the junction unmatched. Germline-derived CDR1 and CDR2 are MDHEN and SYDVKM. The CDR3 is made up of 15 amino acids. Combining the CDR3 with reference TRBV28 and TRBJ2-5 gives the whole variable domain DVKVTQSSRYLVKRTGEKVFLECVQDMDHENMFWYRQDPGLGLRLIYFSYDVKMKEKGDIPEGYSVSREKKERFSLILESASTNQTSMYLCASSPGLAGVLTQYFGPGTRLLVL.

The gene calls are TRBV27 and TRBJ2-7; D might be TRBD1 (6 bases). This CDR3 spans 15 amino acids. Trimming removed 5 bases at V and 6 bases at J, with 20 bases between. Germline CDR1 is MNHEY and CDR2 is SMNVEV (reference sequence). DNA of the CDR3: TGTGCCAGCAGTCTCTTTATCGGGACATCGGGCGAGCAGTACTTC. This encodes CASSLFIGTSGEQYF.

The count of this clone is one. The chain links TRBV7-9 to TRBJ1-2; possibly TRBD1 for D (6 bases). CDR1 is SEHNR and CDR2 is FQNEAQ in the germline V gene (reference sequence). V dropped 3 bases and J dropped 3 bases, with 14 bases sitting between them. This CDR3 contains 15 residues. The CDR3 DNA follows: TGTGCCAGCAGCTTGGACAGCCCCTATTACTATGGCTACACCTTC. As protein: CASSLDSPYYYGYTF. Filled out from reference TRBV7-9 and TRBJ1-2, the complete variable domain reads DTGVSQNPRHKITKRGQNVTFRCDPISEHNRLYWYRQTLGQGPEFLTYFQNEAQLEKSRLLSDRFSAERPKGSFSTLEIQRTEQGDSAMYLCASSLDSPYYYGYTFGSGTRLTVV.

CDR3 amino acids: CASSFQGAQETQYF. The CDR3 coding sequence is TGCGCCAGCAGCTTCCAGGGGGCACAAGAGACCCAGTACTTC. The chain uses TRBV5-1 and TRBJ2-5, with TRBD1 matching 8 bases. CDR1 and CDR2 (germline): SGHRS, YFSETQ. The V and J ends lost 2 bases and 2 bases, in that order; junction bases with no gene match: 2. The CDR3 has 14 residues.

The rearrangement joins TRBV12-5 to TRBJ1-1; D is perhaps TRBD1 (6 bases). CDR3 length: 14 residues. Germline CDR1 is LGHNT and CDR2 is FRNRAP. V shed 6 bases and J shed 10 bases, with 21 bases lying between them. The CDR3 loop is CASGPGTFPRGAFF. DNA of the CDR3: TGTGCTAGTGGGCCGGGGACGTTCCCCAGGGGAGCTTTCTTT.

This chain uses TRBV27 with TRBJ1-6; perhaps TRBD1 as D (5 bases). CDR3 size: 16 residues. The V gene lost 5 bases and the J gene lost 5 bases, with 16 bases spanning the gap. Germline CDR1 is MNHEY and CDR2 is SMNVEV (reference sequence). The CDR3 DNA is TGTGCCAGCAGTCCGTGGCCCGGGACGCATAATTCACCCCTCCACTTT. Amino acid sequence: CASSPWPGTHNSPLHF.

The genes are TRBV19 and TRBJ2-1; TRBD1 aligns across 10 bases. Germline values: CDR1 LNHDA, CDR2 SQIVND (reference sequence). The CDR3 is made up of 13 amino acids. J was trimmed by 7 bases and V by 10 bases; bases with no gene match: 7. CDR3 sequence (DNA): TGTGCCATCCGGGGACAGGGGCTAAATGAGCAGTTCTTC. It is translated as CAIRGQGLNEQFF.

The chain recombines TRBV6-1 with TRBJ2-3, with a weak D call TRBD2 (5 bases). The CDR3 spans 16 residues. V lost 2 bases and J 4 bases, leaving 16 bases between the germline ends. Looked up from germline, CDR1 is MNHNS and CDR2 is SASEGT. Here the CDR3 reads CASSEIGRRTSDTQYF. The CDR3, as DNA: TGTGCCAGCAGTGAAATTGGGAGACGGACCTCAGATACGCAGTATTTT.

The chain uses TRBV4-1 and TRBJ1-4; D is ambiguous. The germline gives CDR1 MGHRA, CDR2 YSYEKL. V lost 0 bases to trimming and J lost 8 bases, with 16 bases between them. This CDR3 is built from 16 residues. CDR3 sequence reads: CASSQEGHPSAEKLFF. The CDR3 nucleotides are TGCGCCAGCAGCCAAGAAGGGCATCCTTCTGCGGAAAAACTGTTTTTT.

This clone was observed a single time. The V and J genes are TRBV5-4 and TRBJ2-7; D is perhaps TRBD1 or TRBD2 (5 bases each). This CDR3 has 14 amino acids. The germline CDR1 and CDR2 sequences are SGHNT and YYREEE (reference sequence). Between the trimmed V and J ends, which lost 4 bases and 1 base, there was a span of 12 bases. This CDR3 reads CASSGPGPSYEQYF. The CDR3 DNA follows: TGTGCCAGCAGCGGACCGGGACCTTCCTACGAGCAGTACTTC.

The V call is TRBV5-1, the J call TRBJ1-1, with D unresolved. CDR1 is SGHRS, CDR2 YFSETQ, per germline. V dropped 4 bases and J dropped 0 bases, with 16 bases sitting between them. The CDR3 sequence is 16 residues long. The CDR3 sequence is CASSPREATMNTEAFF. CDR3 DNA sequence: TGCGCCAGCAGCCCCCGGGAGGCTACTATGAACACTGAAGCTTTCTTT.

The chain uses TRBV6-4 and TRBJ1-2, with D hard to call. CDR1 MRHNA and CDR2 SNTAGT come from the germline V gene. Trimming took off 2 bases at V and 6 bases at J, with 10 bases between the two ends. The CDR3 has 13 residues. CDR3 sequence reads: CASSDDRHDGYTF. For the CDR3, the DNA is TGTGCCAGCAGTGACGATAGACATGATGGCTACACCTTC.

V gene TRBV13 combines with J gene TRBJ1-4; 7 nucleotides line up with TRBD1. CDR1 and CDR2 from the germline V gene are PRHDT and FYEKMQ (reference sequence). J gave up 4 bases and V 5 bases, and 4 bases lay outside the gene matches. This CDR3 contains 14 residues. The CDR3 is CASSLGQLNEKLFF. CDR3 coding DNA: TGTGCCAGCAGCCTGGGACAGCTTAATGAAAAACTGTTTTTT. The full variable domain, in which reference TRBV13 and TRBJ1-4 provide the parts outside the CDR3, is AAGVIQSPRHLIKEKRETATLKCYPIPRHDTVYWYQQGPGQDPQFLISFYEKMQSDKGSIPDRFSAQQFSDYHSELNMSSLELGDSALYFCASSLGQLNEKLFFGSGTQLSVL.

J is TRBJ2-1 and V is TRBV2; D not resolved. V was cut by 7 bases and J by 0 bases, with 16 bases left in between. CDR1 and CDR2 from the germline V gene are SNHLY and FYNNEI. The CDR3 covers 16 residues. DNA for the CDR3: TGTGCCAGCATAAGGGCCGATGTGGGCTCCTACAATGAGCAGTTCTTC. Protein: CASIRADVGSYNEQFF.

The chain combines TRBV5-1 with TRBJ2-2; 9 nucleotides agree with TRBD1. The ends lost 0 bases at V and 3 bases at J; junction bases unmatched: 6. The CDR3 loop spans 17 amino acids. CDR1 and CDR2 from the germline V gene are SGHRS and YFSETQ. The CDR3 protein is CASSLGDRATYTGELFF. CDR3 DNA sequence: TGCGCCAGCAGCTTGGGGGACAGGGCTACTTACACCGGGGAGCTGTTTTTT.

V usage is TRBV6-6 and J usage is TRBJ1-1; possibly TRBD1 for D (6 bases). The CDR3 length is 16 residues. From germline, CDR1 is MNHNY and CDR2 SVGAGI (reference sequence). Trimming shortened V by 5 bases and J by 7 bases, and 23 bases separated the two germline ends. This chain's CDR3 is CASSPLSMGATFEAFF. CDR3 sequence (DNA): TGTGCCAGCAGTCCGCTTAGTATGGGGGCTACCTTTGAAGCTTTCTTT.

This clone is labeled as medium-sized (0.01 to 0.1%). The chain combines TRBV5-6 with TRBJ2-2; tentatively, D is TRBD1 (5 bases). Between the trimmed V and J ends, which lost 5 bases and 5 bases, there was a span of 10 bases. This CDR3 is 13 amino acids long. The V gene's germline CDR1 is SGHDT and CDR2 YYEEEE. The CDR3 spells CASRAQGTGELFF. The CDR3 DNA follows: TGTGCCAGCAGAGCTCAGGGAACCGGGGAGCTGTTTTTT.

The chain joins TRBV19 to TRBJ2-1; 9 nucleotides line up with TRBD2. Germline loops: CDR1 LNHDA, CDR2 SQIVND (reference sequence). The CDR3 is 15 residues long. V gave up 6 bases and J gave up 9 bases; unmatched junction bases: 12. CDR3 in amino acids: CASSPLAGTPGEQFF. The CDR3 region has the DNA TGTGCCAGTAGCCCCCTAGCGGGGACCCCCGGTGAGCAGTTCTTC.

The chain links TRBV9 to TRBJ2-1; D is uncertain. V was clipped by 4 bases and J by 6 bases, with 11 bases between them. The CDR3 is 13 residues long. Germline values: CDR1 SGDLS, CDR2 YYNGEE. CDR3 sequence reads: CASSFLLGNEQFF. CDR3 nucleotide sequence: TGTGCCAGCAGCTTCCTCCTGGGCAATGAGCAGTTCTTC.

The chain links TRBV5-6 to TRBJ1-2; 9 bases are shared with TRBD1. V lost 3 bases and J lost 6; bases outside the gene matches: 12. Looked up from germline, CDR1 is SGHDT and CDR2 is YYEEEE. This CDR3 has 16 amino acids. In DNA form, the CDR3 reads TGTGCCAGCAGCTACCCAGGGACAGGGACTAAGGATGGCTACACCTTC. It codes for CASSYPGTGTKDGYTF.

This clone was detected a few times. This chain links TRBV28 with TRBJ2-1; the D is unclear. The CDR3 consists of 15 residues. Trimming stripped 3 bases from V and 5 bases from J, with 14 bases between. The germline CDR1 and CDR2 sequences are MDHEN and SYDVKM. The DNA for the CDR3 is TGTGCCAGCAGTTTGCAAGAAGTCCTAAACAATGAGCAGTTCTTC. Protein sequence: CASSLQEVLNNEQFF.

V usage is TRBV5-6 and J usage is TRBJ2-7, with TRBD2 matching over 8 bases. This CDR3 has 14 amino acids. Germline-derived CDR1 and CDR2 are SGHDT and YYEEEE. V trimming: 0 bases; J trimming: 6 bases; junction bases outside the gene matches: 5. The CDR3 sequence is CASSLELAVGEQYF. CDR3 coding DNA: TGTGCCAGCAGCTTGGAACTAGCGGTCGGCGAGCAGTACTTC.

The chain recombines TRBV7-7 with TRBJ2-3, with 8 bases aligning to TRBD2. V was pared by 5 bases and J by 7 bases, with 11 bases of the junction left unmatched. In germline, CDR1 is SSHAT, CDR2 FNYEAQ (reference sequence). The CDR3 has 15 amino acids. The CDR3 sequence: CASSKEAGGRYTQYF. CDR3 coding DNA: TGTGCCAGCAGCAAAGAGGCGGGGGGCAGGTATACGCAGTATTTT.

The chain employs TRBV5-1 and TRBJ2-3, with a possible D match to TRBD2 (6 bases). V dropped 4 bases and J dropped 4 bases, with 13 bases sitting between them. Germline-derived CDR1 and CDR2 are SGHRS and YFSETQ. This CDR3 spans 14 amino acids. CDR3 in DNA: TGCGCCAGCAGCCTGACCTCGGGAGCAGATACGCAGTATTTT. Translated, it gives CASSLTSGADTQYF. Together with reference TRBV5-1 and TRBJ2-3, the CDR3 gives the full variable domain: KAGVTQTPRYLIKTRGQQVTLSCSPISGHRSVSWYQQTPGQGLQFLFEYFSETQRNKGNFPGRFSGRQFSNSRSEMNVSTLELGDSALYLCASSLTSGADTQYFGPGTRLTVL.

The CDR3: CATHGGRAYEQYF. The CDR3 nucleotides read TGTGCCACCCATGGGGGGAGAGCCTACGAGCAGTACTTC. The chain recombines TRBV6-1 with TRBJ2-7, with a tentative D call TRBD2 (6 bases). The V end was cut by 10 bases, the J end by 2 bases, with 15 bases between. This CDR3 contains 13 residues. Germline CDR1 is MNHNS and CDR2 is SASEGT.

The V call is TRBV6-6, the J call TRBJ2-1, with D uncertain. The germline V gene has CDR1 MNHNY and CDR2 SVGAGI (reference sequence). V was pared by 5 bases and J by 9 bases, with 14 bases between. The CDR3 is made up of 13 amino acids. As DNA, the CDR3 is TGTGCCAGCAGTACCGGACGGGCGACTGAGCAGTTCTTC. It translates to CASSTGRATEQFF.

The chain uses TRBV19 and TRBJ1-1; tentative D call: TRBD1 (6 bases). This CDR3 spans 14 amino acids. Germline loops: CDR1 LNHDA, CDR2 SQIVND (reference sequence). The V end was cut by 1 base, the J end by 5 bases, with 11 bases between. The CDR3 region is CASSIGGGGTEAFF. The CDR3 coding sequence is TGTGCCAGTAGTATAGGTGGAGGGGGGACTGAAGCTTTCTTT.

This chain connects TRBV2 to TRBJ2-7; 7 bases agree with TRBD2. With V trimmed by 8 bases and J by 2 bases, 12 bases remained unmatched. The CDR3 length is 15 residues. Germline values: CDR1 SNHLY, CDR2 FYNNEI. The CDR3 spells CASEDYSGYPYEQYF. For the CDR3, the DNA is TGTGCCAGCGAGGATTATAGCGGGTACCCCTACGAGCAGTACTTC.

This sequence joins TRBV6-4 and TRBJ2-2; D uncertain. The CDR3 is 15 residues long. V gave up 6 bases and J gave up 6 bases, with 17 bases separating them. CDR1 is MRHNA and CDR2 is SNTAGT in the germline V gene. The CDR3 reads CASSPSSSNAGELFF. CDR3 nucleotide sequence: TGTGCCAGCAGCCCCTCTAGTAGTAATGCCGGGGAGCTGTTTTTT.

The chain employs TRBV9 and TRBJ1-5; perhaps TRBD1 as D (5 bases). Trimming removed 4 bases from V and 5 bases from J, with 19 bases in between. The CDR3 is 16 amino acids. Germline V gene data show CDR1 as SGDLS and CDR2 as YYNGEE. CDR3 in DNA: TGTGCCAGCAGCCCTAGTACCGGTTTAGGGGATCAGCCCCAGCATTTT. It codes for CASSPSTGLGDQPQHF.

This rearrangement joins TRBV13 to TRBJ2-7, with TRBD1 matching over 9 bases. This CDR3 contains 14 residues. Germline assignment: CDR1 PRHDT and CDR2 FYEKMQ (reference sequence). Trimming removed 4 bases from V and 2 bases from J; junction bases left unmatched: 3. The CDR3 DNA is TGTGCCAGCAGCTGGGACAGGGAAGCCTACGAGCAGTACTTC. Translated: CASSWDREAYEQYF.

This chain links TRBV5-4 with TRBJ2-7; 10 bases fit TRBD1. Trimming cost V 4 bases and J 4 bases; bases outside gene matches: 2. This CDR3 region has 13 residues. Looked up from germline, CDR1 is SGHNT and CDR2 is YYREEE (reference sequence). CDR3 in DNA: TGTGCCAGCAGCCGGGACAGGGGTTACGAGCAGTACTTC. Its protein product is CASSRDRGYEQYF.